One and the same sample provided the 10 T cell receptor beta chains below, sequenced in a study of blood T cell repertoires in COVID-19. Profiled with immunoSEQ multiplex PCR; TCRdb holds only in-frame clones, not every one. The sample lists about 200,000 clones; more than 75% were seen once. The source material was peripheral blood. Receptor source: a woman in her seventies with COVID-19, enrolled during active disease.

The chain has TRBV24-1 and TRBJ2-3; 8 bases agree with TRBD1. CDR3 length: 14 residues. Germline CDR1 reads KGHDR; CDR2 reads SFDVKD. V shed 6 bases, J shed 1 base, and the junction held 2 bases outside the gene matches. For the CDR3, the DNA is TGTGCCACCAGTAGCAGGGGGCGCACAGATACGCAGTATTTT. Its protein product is CATSSRGRTDTQYF.

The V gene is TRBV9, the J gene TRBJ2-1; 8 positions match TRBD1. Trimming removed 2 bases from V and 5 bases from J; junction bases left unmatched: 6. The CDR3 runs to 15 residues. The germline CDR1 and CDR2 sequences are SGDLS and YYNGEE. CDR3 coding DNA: TGTGCCAGCAGCGTTGGGCAGGGGGCAAACAATGAGCAGTTCTTC. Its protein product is CASSVGQGANNEQFF. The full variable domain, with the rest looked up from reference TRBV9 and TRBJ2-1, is DSGVTQTPKHLITATGQRVTLRCSPRSGDLSVYWYQQSLDQGLQFLIQYYNGEERAKGNILERFSAQQFPDLHSELNLSSLELGDSALYFCASSVGQGANNEQFFGPGTRLTVL.

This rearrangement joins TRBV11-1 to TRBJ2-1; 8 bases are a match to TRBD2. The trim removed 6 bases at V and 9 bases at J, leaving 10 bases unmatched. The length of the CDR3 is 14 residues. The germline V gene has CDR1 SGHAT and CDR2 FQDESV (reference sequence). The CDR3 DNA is TGTGCCAGCAGACTAACTAGCGGTAAAGGTGAGCAGTTCTTC. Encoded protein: CASRLTSGKGEQFF.

CDR3 sequence reads: CASSKVLDSNTEAFF. CDR3 nucleotide sequence: TGTGCCAGCAGCAAAGTGTTAGACTCCAACACTGAAGCTTTCTTT. The rearrangement joins TRBV21-1 to TRBJ1-1. TRBV21-1 counts as a pseudogene. There are 15 residues in the CDR3.

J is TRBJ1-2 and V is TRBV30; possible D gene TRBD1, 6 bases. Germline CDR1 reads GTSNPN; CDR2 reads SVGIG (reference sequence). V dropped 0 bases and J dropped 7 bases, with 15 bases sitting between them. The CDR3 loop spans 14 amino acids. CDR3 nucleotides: TGTGCCTGGAGTGTCGGGGGGCGGTTCAGTGGCTACACCTTC. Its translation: CAWSVGGRFSGYTF.

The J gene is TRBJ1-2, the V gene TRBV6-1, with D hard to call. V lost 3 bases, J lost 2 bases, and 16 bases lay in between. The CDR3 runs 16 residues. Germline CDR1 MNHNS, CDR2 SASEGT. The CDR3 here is CASSDRARLFNYGYTF. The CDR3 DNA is TGTGCCAGCAGTGACCGAGCGAGGCTTTTCAACTATGGCTACACCTTC.

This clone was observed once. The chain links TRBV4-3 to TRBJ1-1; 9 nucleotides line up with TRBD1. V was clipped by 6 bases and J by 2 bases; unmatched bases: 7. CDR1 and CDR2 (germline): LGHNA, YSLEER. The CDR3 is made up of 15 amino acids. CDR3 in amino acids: CASRHADRGNTEAFF. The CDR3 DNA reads TGCGCCAGCAGGCACGCGGACAGGGGCAACACTGAAGCTTTCTTT.

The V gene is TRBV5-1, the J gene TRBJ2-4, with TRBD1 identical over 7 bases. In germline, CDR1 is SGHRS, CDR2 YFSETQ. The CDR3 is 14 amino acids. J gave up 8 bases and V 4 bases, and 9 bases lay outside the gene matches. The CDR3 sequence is CASSRRGGSDIQYF. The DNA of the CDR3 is TGCGCCAGCAGCCGCCGAGGGGGCTCGGACATTCAGTACTTC.

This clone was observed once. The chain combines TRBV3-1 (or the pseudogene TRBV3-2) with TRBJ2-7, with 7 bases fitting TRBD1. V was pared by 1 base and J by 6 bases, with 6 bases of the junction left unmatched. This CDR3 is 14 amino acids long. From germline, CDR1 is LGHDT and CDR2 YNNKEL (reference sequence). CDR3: CASSQVQGLGEQYF. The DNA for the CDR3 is TGTGCCAGCAGCCAAGTACAGGGGCTGGGCGAGCAGTACTTC.

The CDR3 region has the DNA TGTGCCAGCAGCGAGGGAGTCTTGGCGCGTTATCAGCCCCAGCATTTT. This codes for CASSEGVLARYQPQHF. The chain employs TRBV28 and TRBJ1-5, with D unresolved. This CDR3 comprises 16 residues. Germline CDR1 MDHEN, CDR2 SYDVKM. Trimming removed 6 bases from V and 5 bases from J, with 20 bases in between.